This T cell receptor (beta chain) was profiled in a study of response to subunit inactivated influenza vaccine. The V and J ends lost 5 bases and 2 bases, in that order; junction bases with no gene match: 3. This CDR3 has 16 amino acids. Germline V CDR1 and CDR2: MNHNS, SASEGT. Using its own MiXCR run on the RT-PCR reads, TCRdb lists one record per CDR3 protein. The sample shows around 850,000 distinct CDR3 sequences, roughly 18% of them seen only once. This clonotype was observed a few times. What it recognizes is unknown. Study results and caveats: New T cells are recruited in small numbers by each seasonal influenza vaccination, according to the authors' suggestion.

The clonotype originates from a middle-aged man who received an inactivated influenza vaccine. The input for sequencing was PBMCs from blood, taken less than 6 days after vaccination. The V and J genes are TRBV6-1 and TRBJ2-5; the match to TRBD2 covers 15 bases. CDR3 nucleotides: TGTGCCAGCAGTCGGACTAGCGGGGGGGATCAAGAGACCCAGTACTTC. Translating gives CASSRTSGGDQETQYF.